The T cell receptor (beta chain) under discussion was sequenced for a study of OX40 agonist ivuxolimab in advanced cancers. The repertoire was sequenced with immunoSEQ multiplex PCR; TCRdb's copy has only in-frame clones and lacks some. In the table there are approximately 92,000 clones, 95% to 97% of which are singletons. In germline, CDR1 is MNHEY, CDR2 SVGAGI. The CDR3 extends over 15 amino acids. Trimming took 10 bases from V and 0 from J, leaving 18 bases between them. The chain joins TRBV6-5 to TRBJ2-5, with D possibly TRBD2 on 5 matching bases. Source: CD4+ or CD8+ T cells sorted from blood, taken in a trial of the OX40 agonist ivuxolimab. The TCR originated in an adult with an advanced solid tumor such as melanoma, head and neck, liver or kidney cancer. The CDR3 sequence is CATTFSDGDQETQYF. The CDR3 nucleotides read TGTGCCACCACTTTTTCGGACGGGGACCAAGAGACCCAGTACTTC.